The present T cell receptor (beta chain) was sequenced within a study of blood T cells in healthy people across ages. Study-wide context: About one barcoded beta molecule per two T cells was the capture yield of template switching.

Total RNA extracted from each sample amounted to at least 6 micrograms. CDR1 is SGHDT, CDR2 YYEEEE, per germline. The CDR3 sequence is 13 residues long. It was with a sample-barcoded 5' primer and a J-beta primer mix that a second PCR of roughly 6 to 12 cycles was run. A template-switch adaptor with 12 random nucleotides tagged each cDNA molecule. In TCRdb, the 5' RACE reads were re-called with MiXCR into one record per CDR3 protein. The repertoire holds 1.4 million or so distinct CDR3 sequences, with under 55% as singletons. The sequencing input was blood. The receptor comes from a woman in her late teens or twenties in good health. The chain combines TRBV5-6 with TRBJ2-5; D call uncertain. The J call may be wrong; the DNA end is better matched by TRBJ2-4. CDR3 nucleotides: TGTGCCAGCAGCTTCCGGCGTGGAAACATTCAGTACTTC. Protein: CASSFRRGNIQYF.